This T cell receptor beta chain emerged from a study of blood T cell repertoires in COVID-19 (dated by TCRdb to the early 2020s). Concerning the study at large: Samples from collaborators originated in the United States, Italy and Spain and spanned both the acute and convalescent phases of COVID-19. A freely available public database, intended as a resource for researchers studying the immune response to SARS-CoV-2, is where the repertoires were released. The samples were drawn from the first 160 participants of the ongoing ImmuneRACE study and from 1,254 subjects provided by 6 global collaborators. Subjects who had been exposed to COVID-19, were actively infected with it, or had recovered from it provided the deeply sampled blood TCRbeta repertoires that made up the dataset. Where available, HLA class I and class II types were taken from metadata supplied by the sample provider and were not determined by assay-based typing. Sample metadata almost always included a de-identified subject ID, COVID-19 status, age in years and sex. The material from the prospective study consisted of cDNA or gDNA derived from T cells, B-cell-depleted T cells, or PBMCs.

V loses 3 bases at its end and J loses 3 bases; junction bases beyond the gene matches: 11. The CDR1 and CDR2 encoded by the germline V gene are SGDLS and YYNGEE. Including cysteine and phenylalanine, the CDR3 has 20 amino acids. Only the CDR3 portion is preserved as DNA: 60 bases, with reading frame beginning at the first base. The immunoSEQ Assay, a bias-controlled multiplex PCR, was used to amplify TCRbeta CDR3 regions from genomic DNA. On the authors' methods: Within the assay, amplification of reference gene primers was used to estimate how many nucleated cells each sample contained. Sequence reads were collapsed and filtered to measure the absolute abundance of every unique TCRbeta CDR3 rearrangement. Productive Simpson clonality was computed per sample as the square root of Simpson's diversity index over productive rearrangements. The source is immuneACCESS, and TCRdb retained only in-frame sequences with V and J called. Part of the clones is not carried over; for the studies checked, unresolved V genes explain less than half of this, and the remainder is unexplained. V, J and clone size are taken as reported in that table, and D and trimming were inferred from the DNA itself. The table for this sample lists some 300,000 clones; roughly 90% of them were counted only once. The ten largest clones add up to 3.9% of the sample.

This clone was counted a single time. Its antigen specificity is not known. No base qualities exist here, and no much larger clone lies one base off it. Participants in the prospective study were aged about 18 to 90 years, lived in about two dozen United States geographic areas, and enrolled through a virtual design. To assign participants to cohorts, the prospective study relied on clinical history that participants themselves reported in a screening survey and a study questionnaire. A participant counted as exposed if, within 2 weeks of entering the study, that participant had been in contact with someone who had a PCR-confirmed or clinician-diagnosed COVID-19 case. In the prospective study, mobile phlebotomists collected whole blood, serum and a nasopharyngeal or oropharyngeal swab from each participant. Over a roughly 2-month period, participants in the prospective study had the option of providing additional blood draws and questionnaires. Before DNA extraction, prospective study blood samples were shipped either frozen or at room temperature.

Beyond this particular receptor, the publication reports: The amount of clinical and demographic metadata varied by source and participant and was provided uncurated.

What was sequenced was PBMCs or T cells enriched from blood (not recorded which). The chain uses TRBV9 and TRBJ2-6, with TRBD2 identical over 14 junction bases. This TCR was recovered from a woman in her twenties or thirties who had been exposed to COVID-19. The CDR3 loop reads CASSATQGLAGARGANVLTF. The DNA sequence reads TGTGCCAGCAGCGCAACGCAGGGACTAGCGGGGGCCCGTGGGGCCAACGTCCTGACTTTC.